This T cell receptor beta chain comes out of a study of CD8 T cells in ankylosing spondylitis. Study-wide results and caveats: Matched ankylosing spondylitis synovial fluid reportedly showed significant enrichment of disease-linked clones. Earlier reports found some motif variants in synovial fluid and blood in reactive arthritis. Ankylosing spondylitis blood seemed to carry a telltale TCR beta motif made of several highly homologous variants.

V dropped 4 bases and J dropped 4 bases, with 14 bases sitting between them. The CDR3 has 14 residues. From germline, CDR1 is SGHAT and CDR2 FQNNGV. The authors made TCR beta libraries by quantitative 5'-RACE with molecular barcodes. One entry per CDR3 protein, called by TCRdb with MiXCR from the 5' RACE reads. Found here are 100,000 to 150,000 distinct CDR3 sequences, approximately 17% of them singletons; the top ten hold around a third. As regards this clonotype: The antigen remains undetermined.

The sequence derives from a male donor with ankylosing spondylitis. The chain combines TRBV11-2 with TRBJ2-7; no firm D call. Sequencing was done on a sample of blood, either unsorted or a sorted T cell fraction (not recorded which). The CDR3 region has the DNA TGTGCCAGCAGCTCAGGACCGACCGGGTACGAGCAGTACTTC. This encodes CASSSGPTGYEQYF.